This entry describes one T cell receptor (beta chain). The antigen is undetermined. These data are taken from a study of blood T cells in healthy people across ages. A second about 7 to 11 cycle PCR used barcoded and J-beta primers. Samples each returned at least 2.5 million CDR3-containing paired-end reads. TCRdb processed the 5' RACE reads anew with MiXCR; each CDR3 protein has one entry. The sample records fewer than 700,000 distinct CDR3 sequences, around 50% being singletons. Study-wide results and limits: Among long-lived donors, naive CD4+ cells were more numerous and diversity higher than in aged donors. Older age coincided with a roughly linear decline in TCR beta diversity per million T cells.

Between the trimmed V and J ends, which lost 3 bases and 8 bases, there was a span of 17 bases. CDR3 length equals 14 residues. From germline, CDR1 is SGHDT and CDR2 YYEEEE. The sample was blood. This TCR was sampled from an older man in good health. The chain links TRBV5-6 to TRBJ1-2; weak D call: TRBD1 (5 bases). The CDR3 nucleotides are TGTGCCAGCAGCTGGGACCGCAGGGACGACGGCTACACCTTC. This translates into CASSWDRRDDGYTF.